These 9 T cell receptor beta chains originate from one sample sequenced in a study of blood T cell repertoires in COVID-19. Here immunoSEQ multiplex PCR was the method, and the copy in TCRdb shows in-frame clones only, minus some. There are around 700,000 clones in the sample; more than 80% occur only once, and 0.2% to 0.3% lies in the top ten. The sample was peripheral blood. These receptors all stem from a woman aged 18-29 years with acute or convalescent COVID-19.

This clone was counted a few times. This chain joins TRBV2 and TRBJ1-1; 7 bases match TRBD1. CDR1 SNHLY and CDR2 FYNNEI come from the germline V gene. Trimming at V came to 6 bases and at J to 1 base, leaving 5 bases not matched to a gene. The CDR3 spans 14 residues. For the CDR3, the DNA is TGTGCCAGCAGAATCAGGACAGGGAACACTGAAGCTTTCTTT. Translating it yields CASRIRTGNTEAFF. The full variable domain, in which reference TRBV2 and TRBJ1-1 provide the parts outside the CDR3, is EPEVTQTPSHQVTQMGQEVILRCVPISNHLYFYWYRQILGQKVEFLVSFYNNEISEKSEIFDDQFSVERPDGSNFTLKIRSTKLEDSAMYFCASRIRTGNTEAFFGQGTRLTVV.

The chain carries TRBV6-2 or TRBV6-3 and TRBJ1-2, with D perhaps matching TRBD1 (6 bases). This CDR3 comprises 15 residues. Trimming took off 5 bases at V and 4 bases at J, with 17 bases between the two ends. The germline gives CDR1 MNHEY, CDR2 SVGEGT. The CDR3 here is CASSLLGGGPYGYTF. The CDR3 nucleotides are TGTGCCAGCAGTCTACTCGGCGGGGGGCCCTATGGCTACACCTTC.

V is TRBV7-9 and J is TRBJ1-2; perhaps TRBD1 as D (6 bases). CDR1 and CDR2 (germline): SEHNR, FQNEAQ (reference sequence). CDR3 length equals 15 residues. The V and J ends lost 2 bases and 5 bases respectively, with 15 bases between them. The CDR3, as DNA: TGTGCCAGCAGCTTACGGGCAGGGGATAGGTATGGCTACACCTTC. Amino acids: CASSLRAGDRYGYTF.

The V call is TRBV6-1, the J call TRBJ2-7, with 7 positions matching TRBD2. The CDR3 is 15 residues long. Per germline, CDR1 MNHNS and CDR2 SASEGT. V lost 1 base, J lost 3 bases, and 6 bases stayed unmatched. CDR3: CASSEDLAGDYEQYF. CDR3 nucleotides: TGTGCCAGCAGTGAAGATCTGGCGGGGGACTACGAGCAGTACTTC.

The chain links TRBV6-5 to TRBJ2-2; 10 bases fit TRBD1. The trim removed 4 bases at V and 3 bases at J, leaving 2 bases unmatched. This CDR3 has 15 amino acids. Germline-derived CDR1 and CDR2 are MNHEY and SVGAGI. DNA for the CDR3: TGTGCCAGCAGTTCAGGGACAGGGGACACCGGGGAGCTGTTTTTT. Its translation: CASSSGTGDTGELFF.

The V call is TRBV7-8, the J call TRBJ1-2; D gene ambiguous. V shed 3 bases and J shed 0 bases, with 5 bases lying between them. CDR1 and CDR2 (germline): SGHVS, FQNEAQ. The CDR3 consists of 13 residues. The chain's CDR3 is CASSFVSNYGYTF. The DNA of the CDR3 is TGTGCCAGCAGCTTCGTTTCTAACTATGGCTACACCTTC.

The J gene is TRBJ1-3, the V gene TRBV5-1; no reliable D call. The CDR3 length is 18 residues. Germline CDR1 reads SGHRS; CDR2 reads YFSETQ. V dropped 1 base and J dropped 0 bases, with 17 bases sitting between them. CDR3 coding DNA: TGCGCCAGCAGCTTGCGGATACTAGAGAGAGACTCTGGAAACACCATATATTTT. This translates into CASSLRILERDSGNTIYF.

The chain uses TRBV30 and TRBJ1-1; D unresolved. The CDR3 length is 13 residues. Trimming took 1 base from V and 7 from J, leaving 13 bases between them. The germline CDR1 and CDR2 sequences are GTSNPN and SVGIG (reference sequence). The CDR3, as DNA: TGTGCCTGGAGTGGGAGAGGGTTCGTTGAAGCTTTCTTT. Amino acids: CAWSGRGFVEAFF.

The chain is built from TRBV6-2 or TRBV6-3 and TRBJ1-5; D perhaps matches TRBD1 (5 bases). This CDR3 has 14 residues. CDR1 and CDR2 from the germline V gene are MNHEY and SVGEGT. Trimming stripped 2 bases from V and 4 bases from J, with 9 bases between. The CDR3 DNA reads as TGTGCCAGCAGTTACGGAGGGGAAAATCAGCCCCAGCATTTT. It encodes CASSYGGENQPQHF.